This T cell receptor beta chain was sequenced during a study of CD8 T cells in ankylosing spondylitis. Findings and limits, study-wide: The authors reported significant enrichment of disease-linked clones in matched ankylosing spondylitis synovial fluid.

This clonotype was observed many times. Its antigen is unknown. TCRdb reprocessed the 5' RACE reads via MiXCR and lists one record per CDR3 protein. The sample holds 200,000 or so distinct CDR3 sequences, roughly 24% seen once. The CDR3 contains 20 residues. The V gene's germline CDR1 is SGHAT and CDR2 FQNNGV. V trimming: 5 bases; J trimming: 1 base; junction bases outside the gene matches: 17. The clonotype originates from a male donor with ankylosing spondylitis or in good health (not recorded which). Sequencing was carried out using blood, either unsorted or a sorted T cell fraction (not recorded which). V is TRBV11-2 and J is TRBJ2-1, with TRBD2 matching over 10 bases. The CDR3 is CASSLQRGLAGDPSYNEQFF. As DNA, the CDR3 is TGTGCCAGCAGCCTTCAAAGGGGGCTAGCGGGAGATCCATCCTACAATGAGCAGTTCTTC.